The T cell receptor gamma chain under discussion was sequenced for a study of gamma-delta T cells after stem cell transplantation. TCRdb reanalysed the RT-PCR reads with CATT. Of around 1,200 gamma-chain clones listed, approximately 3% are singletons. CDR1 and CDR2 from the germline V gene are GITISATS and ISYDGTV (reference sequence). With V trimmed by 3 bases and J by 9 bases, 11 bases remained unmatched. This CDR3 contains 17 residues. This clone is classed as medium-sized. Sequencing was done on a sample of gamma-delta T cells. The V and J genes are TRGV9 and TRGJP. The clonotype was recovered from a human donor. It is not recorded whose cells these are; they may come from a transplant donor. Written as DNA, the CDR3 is TGTGCCTTGTGGGAGAATGCCGCAGGGTTGGGCAAAAAAATCAAGGTATTT. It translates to CALWENAAGLGKKIKVF.